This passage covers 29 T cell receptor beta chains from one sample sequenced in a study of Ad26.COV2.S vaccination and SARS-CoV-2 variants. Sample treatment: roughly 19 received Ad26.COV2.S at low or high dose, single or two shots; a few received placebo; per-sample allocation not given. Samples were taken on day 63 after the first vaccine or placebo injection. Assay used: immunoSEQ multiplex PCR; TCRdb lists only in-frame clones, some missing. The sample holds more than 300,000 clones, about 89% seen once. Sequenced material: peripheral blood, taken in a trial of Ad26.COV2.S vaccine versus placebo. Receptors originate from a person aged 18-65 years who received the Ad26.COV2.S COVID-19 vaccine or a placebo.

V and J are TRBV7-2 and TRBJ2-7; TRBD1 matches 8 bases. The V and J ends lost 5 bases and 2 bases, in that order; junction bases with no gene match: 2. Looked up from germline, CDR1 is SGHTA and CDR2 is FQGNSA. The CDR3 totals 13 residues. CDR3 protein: CASSNRGTYEQYF. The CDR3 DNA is TGTGCCAGCAGCAACAGGGGGACCTACGAGCAGTACTTC.

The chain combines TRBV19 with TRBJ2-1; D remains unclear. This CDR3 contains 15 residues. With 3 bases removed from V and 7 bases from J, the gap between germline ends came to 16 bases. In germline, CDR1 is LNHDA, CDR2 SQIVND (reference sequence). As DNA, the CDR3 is TGTGCCAGTAGTATGGCAAACTTCCCCGGGAATGAGCAGTTCTTC. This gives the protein CASSMANFPGNEQFF.

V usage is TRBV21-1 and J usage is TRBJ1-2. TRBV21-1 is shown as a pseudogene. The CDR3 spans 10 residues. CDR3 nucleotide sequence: TGTGCCGCCTCCGATGGTGGCTACACCTTC. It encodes CAASDGGYTF.

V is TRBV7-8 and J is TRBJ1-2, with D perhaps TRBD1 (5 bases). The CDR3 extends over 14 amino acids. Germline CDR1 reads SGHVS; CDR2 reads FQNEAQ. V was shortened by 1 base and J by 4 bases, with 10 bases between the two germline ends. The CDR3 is CASSLEDTFYGYTF. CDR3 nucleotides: TGTGCCAGCAGCTTAGAGGACACGTTCTATGGCTACACCTTC.

The CDR3 loop is CASSREGQANIQYF. CDR3 coding DNA: TGTGCCAGCAGCCGAGAGGGACAGGCAAACATTCAGTACTTC. The rearrangement uses TRBV4-2 and TRBJ2-4; 8 positions agree with TRBD1. CDR1 and CDR2 from the germline V gene are LGHNA and YNFKEQ. V dropped 4 bases and J dropped 6; count of bases not matched to a gene: 5. This CDR3 is built from 14 residues.

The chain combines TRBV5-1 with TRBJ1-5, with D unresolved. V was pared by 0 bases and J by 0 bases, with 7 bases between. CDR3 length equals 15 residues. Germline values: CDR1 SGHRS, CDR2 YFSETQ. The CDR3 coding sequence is TGCGCCAGCAGCTTGGAAGGCTTTAGCAATCAGCCCCAGCATTTT. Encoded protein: CASSLEGFSNQPQHF.

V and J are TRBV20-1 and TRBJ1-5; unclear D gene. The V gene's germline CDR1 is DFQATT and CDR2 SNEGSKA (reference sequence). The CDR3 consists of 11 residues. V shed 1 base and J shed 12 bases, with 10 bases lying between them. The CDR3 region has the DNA TGCAGTGCTAGAGGGGAAGGTCTCCAGCATTTT. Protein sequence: CSARGEGLQHF.

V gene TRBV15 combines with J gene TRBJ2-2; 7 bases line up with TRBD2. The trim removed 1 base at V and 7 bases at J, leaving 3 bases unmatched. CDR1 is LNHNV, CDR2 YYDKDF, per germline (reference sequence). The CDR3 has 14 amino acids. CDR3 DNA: TGTGCCACCAGCAGAGGACTAGCTGGCGGGGAGCTGTTTTTT. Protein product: CATSRGLAGGELFF.

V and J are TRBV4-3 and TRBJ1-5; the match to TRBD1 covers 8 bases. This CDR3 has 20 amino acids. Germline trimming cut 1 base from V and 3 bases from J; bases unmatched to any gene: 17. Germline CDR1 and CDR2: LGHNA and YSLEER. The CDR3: CASSQAVLSRTGGNNQPQHF. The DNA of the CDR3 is TGCGCCAGCAGCCAAGCAGTTCTCTCACGAACAGGGGGGAACAATCAGCCCCAGCATTTT.

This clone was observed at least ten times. The CDR3 reads CASSAPGQNNEQFF. The CDR3 DNA sequence: TGTGCCAGCAGTGCGCCGGGACAGAACAATGAGCAGTTCTTC. The rearrangement uses TRBV27 and TRBJ2-1, with 7 positions matching TRBD1. Per the germline V gene, CDR1 is MNHEY and CDR2 is SMNVEV (reference sequence). V lost 5 bases to trimming and J lost 5 bases; unmatched junction nucleotides: 6. The CDR3 is 14 amino acids.

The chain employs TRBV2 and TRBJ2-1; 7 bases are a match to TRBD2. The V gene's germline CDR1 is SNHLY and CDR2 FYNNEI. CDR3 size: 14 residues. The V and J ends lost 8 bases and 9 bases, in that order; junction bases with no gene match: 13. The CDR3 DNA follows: TGTGCCAGCGGGGTCGGGAGGCAAATAGGTGAGCAGTTCTTC. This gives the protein CASGVGRQIGEQFF.

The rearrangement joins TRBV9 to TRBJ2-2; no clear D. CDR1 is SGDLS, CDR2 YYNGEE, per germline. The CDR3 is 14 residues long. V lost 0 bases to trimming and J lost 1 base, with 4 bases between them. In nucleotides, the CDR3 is TGTGCCAGCAGCGTAGGGATGAACACCGGGGAGCTGTTTTTT. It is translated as CASSVGMNTGELFF. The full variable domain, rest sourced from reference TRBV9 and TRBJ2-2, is DSGVTQTPKHLITATGQRVTLRCSPRSGDLSVYWYQQSLDQGLQFLIQYYNGEERAKGNILERFSAQQFPDLHSELNLSSLELGDSALYFCASSVGMNTGELFFGEGSRLTVL.

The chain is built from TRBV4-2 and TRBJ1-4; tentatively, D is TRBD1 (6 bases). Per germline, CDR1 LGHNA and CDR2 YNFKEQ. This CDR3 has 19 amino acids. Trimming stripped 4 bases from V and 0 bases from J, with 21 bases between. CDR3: CASSRGGQAEFSTNEKLFF. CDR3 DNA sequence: TGTGCCAGCAGCCGGGGGGGACAAGCCGAATTCTCAACTAATGAAAAACTGTTTTTT.

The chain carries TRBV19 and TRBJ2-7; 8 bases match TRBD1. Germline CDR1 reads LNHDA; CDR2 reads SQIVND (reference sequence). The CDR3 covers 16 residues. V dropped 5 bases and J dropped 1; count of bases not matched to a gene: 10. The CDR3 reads CASSRTGRSNSYEQYF. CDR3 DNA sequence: TGTGCCAGTAGTCGGACAGGGCGTTCAAATTCCTACGAGCAGTACTTC.

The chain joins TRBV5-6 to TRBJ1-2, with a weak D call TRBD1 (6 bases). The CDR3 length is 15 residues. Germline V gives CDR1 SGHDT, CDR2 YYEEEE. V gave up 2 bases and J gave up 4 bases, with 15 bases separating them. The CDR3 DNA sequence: TGTGCCAGCAGCTTAACAGACAGGTTCCTCTATGGCTACACCTTC. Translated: CASSLTDRFLYGYTF.

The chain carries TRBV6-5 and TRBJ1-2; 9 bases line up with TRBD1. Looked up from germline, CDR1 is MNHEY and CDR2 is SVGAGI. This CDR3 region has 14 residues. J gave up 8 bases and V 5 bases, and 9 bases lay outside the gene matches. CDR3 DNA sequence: TGTGCCAGCAGTCTAGACAGGGGGGTGAGCGGCTACACCTTC. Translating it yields CASSLDRGVSGYTF.

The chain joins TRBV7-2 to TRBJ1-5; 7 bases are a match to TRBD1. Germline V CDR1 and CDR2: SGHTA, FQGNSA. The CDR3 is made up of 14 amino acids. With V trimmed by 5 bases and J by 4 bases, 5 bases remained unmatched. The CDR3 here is CASSPGQLNQPQHF. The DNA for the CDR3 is TGTGCCAGCAGCCCGGGACAGCTTAATCAGCCCCAGCATTTT.

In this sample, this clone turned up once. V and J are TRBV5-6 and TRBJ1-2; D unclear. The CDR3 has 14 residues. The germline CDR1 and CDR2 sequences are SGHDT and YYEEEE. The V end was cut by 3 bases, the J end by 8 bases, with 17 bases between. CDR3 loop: CASSWTAGNGGYTF. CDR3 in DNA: TGTGCCAGCAGCTGGACGGCCGGGAACGGCGGCTACACCTTC.

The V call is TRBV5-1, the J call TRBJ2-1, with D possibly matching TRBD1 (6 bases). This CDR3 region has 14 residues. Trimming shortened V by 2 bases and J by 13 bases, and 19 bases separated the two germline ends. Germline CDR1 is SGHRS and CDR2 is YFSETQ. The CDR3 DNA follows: TGCGCCAGCAGCTTAACAGGGTCGTTCCCAGTACAGTTCTTC. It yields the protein CASSLTGSFPVQFF.

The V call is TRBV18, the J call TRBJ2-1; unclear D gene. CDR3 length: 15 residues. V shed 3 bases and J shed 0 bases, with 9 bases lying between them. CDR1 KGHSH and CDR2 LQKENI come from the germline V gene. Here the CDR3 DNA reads TGTGCCAGCTCACCGAACTCACGCTCCTACAATGAGCAGTTCTTC. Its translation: CASSPNSRSYNEQFF.

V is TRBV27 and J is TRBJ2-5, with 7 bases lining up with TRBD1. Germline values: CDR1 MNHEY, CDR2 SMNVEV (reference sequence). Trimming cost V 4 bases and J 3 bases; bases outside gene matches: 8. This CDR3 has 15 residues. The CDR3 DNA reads TGTGCCAGCAGTTCCCGACAGGGATACGAAGAGACCCAGTACTTC. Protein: CASSSRQGYEETQYF.

CDR3 nucleotide sequence: TGTGCCAGCAGCCAAGAGTCTGGAGTTGGGCTACCGGCCACTGAAGCTTTCTTT. Amino acids: CASSQESGVGLPATEAFF. The chain combines TRBV3-1 (or the pseudogene TRBV3-2) with TRBJ1-1; D ambiguous. Germline CDR1 is LGHDT and CDR2 is YNNKEL (reference sequence). The CDR3 extends over 18 amino acids. V lost 0 bases and J lost 4, with 21 bases in between.

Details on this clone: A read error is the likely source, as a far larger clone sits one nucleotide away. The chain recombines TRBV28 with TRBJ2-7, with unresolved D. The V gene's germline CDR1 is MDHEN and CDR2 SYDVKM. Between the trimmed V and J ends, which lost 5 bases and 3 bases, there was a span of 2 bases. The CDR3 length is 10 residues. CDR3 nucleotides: TGTGCCAGCAGTCTCTACGAGCAGTACTTC. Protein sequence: CASSLYEQYF. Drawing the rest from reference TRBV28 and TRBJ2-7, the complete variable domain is DVKVTQSSRYLVKRTGEKVFLECVQDMDHENMFWYRQDPGLGLRLIYFSYDVKMKEKGDIPEGYSVSREKKERFSLILESASTNQTSMYLCASSLYEQYFGPGTRLTVT.

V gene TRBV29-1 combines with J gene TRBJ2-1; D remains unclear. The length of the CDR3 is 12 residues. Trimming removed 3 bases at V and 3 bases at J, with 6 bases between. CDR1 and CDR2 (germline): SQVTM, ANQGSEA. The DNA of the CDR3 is TGCAGCGTTGAGGCTTTCTACAATGAGCAGTTCTTC. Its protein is CSVEAFYNEQFF.

In DNA, the CDR3 is TGTGCCAGCAGCTTATTGCAAGACGCTGAAGCTTTCTTT. Its translation: CASSLLQDAEAFF. The V gene is TRBV7-9, the J gene TRBJ1-1; D not resolved. The V end was cut by 2 bases, the J end by 6 bases, with 10 bases between. The CDR3 length is 13 residues. Germline CDR1 and CDR2: SEHNR and FQNEAQ (reference sequence).

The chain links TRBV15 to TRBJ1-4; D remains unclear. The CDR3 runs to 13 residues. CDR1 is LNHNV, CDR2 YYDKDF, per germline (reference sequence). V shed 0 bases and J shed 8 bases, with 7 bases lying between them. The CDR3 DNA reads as TGTGCCACCAGCAGAGATAGATGGGAAAAACTGTTTTTT. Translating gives CATSRDRWEKLFF.

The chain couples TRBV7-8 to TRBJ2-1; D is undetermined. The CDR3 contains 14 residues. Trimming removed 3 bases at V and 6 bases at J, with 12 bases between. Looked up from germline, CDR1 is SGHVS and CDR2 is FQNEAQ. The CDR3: CASSFRGTLNEQFF. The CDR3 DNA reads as TGTGCCAGCAGCTTCCGAGGAACCCTCAATGAGCAGTTCTTC.

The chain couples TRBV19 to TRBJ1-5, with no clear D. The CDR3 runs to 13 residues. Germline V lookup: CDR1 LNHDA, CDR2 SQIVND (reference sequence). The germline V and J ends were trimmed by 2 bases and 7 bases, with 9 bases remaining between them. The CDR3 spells CASSISVLQPQHF. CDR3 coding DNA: TGTGCCAGTAGTATATCGGTTTTGCAGCCCCAGCATTTT. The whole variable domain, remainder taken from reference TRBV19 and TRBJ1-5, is DGGITQSPKYLFRKEGQNVTLSCEQNLNHDAMYWYRQDPGQGLRLIYYSQIVNDFQKGDIAEGYSVSREKKESFPLTVTSAQKNPTAFYLCASSISVLQPQHFGDGTRLSIL.

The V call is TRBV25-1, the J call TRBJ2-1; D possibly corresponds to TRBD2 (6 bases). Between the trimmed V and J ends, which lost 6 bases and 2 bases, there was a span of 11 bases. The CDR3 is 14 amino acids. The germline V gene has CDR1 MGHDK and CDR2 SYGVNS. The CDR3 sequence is CASRGLSPYNEQFF. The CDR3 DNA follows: TGTGCCAGCAGAGGACTAAGCCCCTACAATGAGCAGTTCTTC.